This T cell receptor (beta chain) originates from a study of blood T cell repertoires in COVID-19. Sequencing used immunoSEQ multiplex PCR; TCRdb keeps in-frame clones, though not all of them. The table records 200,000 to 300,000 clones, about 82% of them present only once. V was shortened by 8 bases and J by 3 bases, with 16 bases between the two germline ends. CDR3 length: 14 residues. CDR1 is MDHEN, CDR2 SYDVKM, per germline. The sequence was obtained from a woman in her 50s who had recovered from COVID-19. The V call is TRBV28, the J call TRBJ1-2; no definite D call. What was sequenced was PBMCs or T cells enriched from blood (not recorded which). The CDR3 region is CASSLGGAHYGYTF. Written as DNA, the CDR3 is TGTGCCAGCTCACTTGGAGGAGCTCACTATGGCTACACCTTC.